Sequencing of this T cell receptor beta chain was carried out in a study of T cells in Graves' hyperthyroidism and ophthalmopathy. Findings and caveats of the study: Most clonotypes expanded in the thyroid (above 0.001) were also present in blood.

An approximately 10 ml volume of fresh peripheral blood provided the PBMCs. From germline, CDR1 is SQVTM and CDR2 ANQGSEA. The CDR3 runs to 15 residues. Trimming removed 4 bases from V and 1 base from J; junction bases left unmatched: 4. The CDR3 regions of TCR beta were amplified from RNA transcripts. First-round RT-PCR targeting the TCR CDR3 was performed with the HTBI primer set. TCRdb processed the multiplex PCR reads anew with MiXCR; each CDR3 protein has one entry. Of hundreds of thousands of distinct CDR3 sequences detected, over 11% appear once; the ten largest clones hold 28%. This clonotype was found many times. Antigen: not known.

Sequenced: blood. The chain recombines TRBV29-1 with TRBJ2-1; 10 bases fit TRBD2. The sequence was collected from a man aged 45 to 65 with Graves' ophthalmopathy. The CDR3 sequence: CSVVASGSSYNEQFF. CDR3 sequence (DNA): TGCAGCGTTGTGGCTAGCGGGAGTTCCTACAATGAGCAGTTCTTC.